A single T cell receptor (beta chain) is shown here with its context. Its antigen specificity is not known. In total, 600 or so healthy bone marrow donors made up the cohort. At the time of sampling, all cohort members were nominally healthy, though unrecorded immune exposures were likely present. The donor tested CMV seronegative, placing the donor among the 350 to 400 seronegative members of the cohort. A peripheral blood sample was provided by each donor, and peripheral blood mononuclear cells were used for TCR beta sequencing. The Qiagen DNeasy Blood Extraction Kit was used to extract genomic DNA from the blood cell samples. This record belongs to a study of cytomegalovirus exposure and HLA in healthy donors (dated 2017 in TCRdb). Looking at the study overall: An earlier analysis of some 550 of the donors reported about 290 Gb of sequence data and 100 million to 140 million unique TCR beta sequences from approximately 180 million T cells. Donor age, sex, ethnicity and CMV serostatus were compiled together with the repertoire data. A later analysis re-analyzed previously published TCR beta repertoires from roughly 690 donors and added high-resolution HLA genotyping to study TCR occurrence patterns. In a later genetic analysis, genome-wide SNP genotypes for about three fifths of the 666 donors were used, and that subset was treated as a discovery cohort. Besides the first cohort of 666 subjects, a separate validation cohort made up of 120 different subjects was used. On average, roughly 250,000 unique TCR beta nucleotide sequences were sequenced per donor among some 430 genotyped donors of the cohort, with 15% to 20% of those sequences being non-productive. An earlier analysis of a few hundred of the donors applied high-throughput TCR beta sequencing to assess whether each TCR beta V gene segment acted as functional or pseudogenic. The number of donors typed differed by locus, with roughly 629-640 for A, B, C, DRB1 and DQB1, more than 500 for DQA1, approximately 580 for DPA1, and some 450 for DPB1. HLA typing covered class I and class II loci at four-digit resolution. The aim of the study was to test whether cataloging public T cell receptors could identify signatures of past pathogen exposure. The T cell repertoires of some 700 subjects were profiled by immunosequencing and related to cytomegalovirus serostatus. Of the roughly 410 genotyped donors, 75% to 85% were placed in the genetic ancestry cluster associated with self-reported Caucasian donors. The later analysis used no new phenotypic data to find candidate immune exposures, relying instead on TCR beta sequences and their occurrence across donors. The study combined high-throughput TCR immunosequencing, statistical association of individual TCRs with disease status, and machine learning to predict cytomegalovirus infection status. Roughly 5 DR-DQ haplotypes were handled as single units for association and clustering because linkage in the cohort was strong. All discovery cohort repertoires had been generated using a single sequencing platform. An early release that covered fewer than 750 HLA-typed donors contained approximately 300 gigabases of sequencing data and about 93 million unique TCR sequences.

The research as a whole found: This cohort had only TCR beta chains sequenced, and the lack of alpha or paired-chain data limited which features could be detected. A further reported finding was that TCR beta sequences accurately predicted the HLA-A and HLA-B alleles for most subjects in the first cohort. The presence/absence analyses assumed that sequencing depth was roughly uniform across donors, and that assumption may not be true. According to a later genetic analysis, donors in an Asian-associated ancestry cluster had fewer N-insertions in productive TCRs than the approximately 690-donor mean. Because counts were too low, under 20 rarely observed V segments, including chromosome 9 orphons, were left out of the earlier analysis of some 640 of the donors. At a false discovery rate of 0.05, a later analysis linked fewer than 20,000 TCR beta sequences to specific HLA alleles. A later analysis found that HLA-associated TCR beta chains were more clonally expanded and had lower generation probabilities than equally common non-associated chains. The authors suggested that the approach could potentially be generalized to other disease states and immunological phenotypes. A later analysis reported that several top co-occurrence clusters appeared linked to parvovirus B19, influenza, CMV and Epstein-Barr virus. A few of the identified cytomegalovirus-associated TCR beta chains were confirmed in vitro to be specific for cytomegalovirus antigens. In a later analysis, most CMV-associated TCR beta chains were found to appear HLA-restricted, with HLA associations seemingly driven largely by CMV exposure. When HLA alleles, especially DR and DQ, strongly co-occurred, TCR associations were difficult to assign to individual alleles. While some public TCRs were present in many individuals, most TCR sequences turned up only very rarely across donors. In an earlier analysis of about 600 of the donors, most TCR beta V segments appeared in productive rearrangements about 90% or about 30% of the time, broadly matching IMGT annotations. Because some donors lacked HLA typing at each locus, the association tests relied only on the typed subset. Correlated functional status among segregating V segments might reflect linkage disequilibrium, but an unknown experimental factor could not be ruled out. The study listed 150 to 200 TCR beta chains as associated with cytomegalovirus. For the cohort, immune exposure information was limited to CMV serostatus. The classifier was reported to diagnose cytomegalovirus status with high specificity and sensitivity in both the original and validation cohorts. A later genetic analysis associated a missense DCLRE1C variant with V-gene and J-gene trimming of TCR beta chains, and an independent cohort replicated the association. The sequencing pipeline was judged likely to have produced a cluster of highly shared sequence variants as a technical artifact. A later analysis found that TCR association rates varied across HLA loci, with DRB1 alleles showing the most associated TCRs and HLA-C alleles the fewest.

The library was made by the immunoSEQ multiplex PCR assay. For the multiplex PCR, a mixture combining 60 forward primers for TCR Vbeta segments and 13 reverse primers for TCR Jbeta segments was used. The CDR3 region of rearranged TCR beta genes was amplified from genomic DNA with a multiplex PCR assay. On the Illumina HiSeq System, the amplified TCR beta libraries were sequenced as 87-base-pair reads. The original pipeline was this. A later analysis tallied about 77 million unique TCR beta chains across the 666 repertoires, and approximately 11 million of those chains were shared by two or more donors. Raw reads were error-corrected and collapsed into unique sequences by a nearest-neighbor algorithm in which closely related sequences were merged to remove PCR and sequencing errors. V, D and J gene segments were assigned by aligning CDR3 sequences to IMGT reference sequences. For a sequence to be retained, at least a six-nucleotide match to both a V gene segment and a J gene segment was required. A rearrangement was called productive if the CDR3 had no stop codons and remained in frame with V and J, and every other rearrangement was called non-productive. Following IMGT convention, CDR3 was defined as the stretch from the second conserved V-encoded cysteine to the conserved J-encoded phenylalanine. The earlier analysis of about 590 of the donors excluded sequences that lacked an unambiguous match to a single V gene segment. In an earlier analysis of 587 of the donors, V segments were called functional above 56.7% productive rearrangements and were called segregating when the between-donor standard deviation exceeded 5%. A statistical classification framework was developed to diagnose cytomegalovirus status using the catalog of TCR beta chain sequences. In a later analysis, TCR nucleotide sequences were compared against IMGT/GENE-DB human TR gene sequences so that V and J genes could be assigned. Using the TCRdist pipeline, a later analysis assigned CDR3 sequences along with most-parsimonious VDJ recombination scenarios. In a later analysis, every TCR beta chain was defined by the combination of its CDR3 amino acid sequence and its V-gene family, and reads without a unique V-gene family were dropped. As a way to deal with suspected cross-contamination and a sequencing artifact, a later analysis dropped approximately 570 nucleotide sequences that were highly shared and had low generation probability. For each public chain, a later analysis derived a clonal expansion index from normalized ranks of inferred template counts within each repertoire. In a later analysis, generation probabilities were computed with a VDJ recombination model fitted to out-of-frame rearrangements, and the resulting probabilities were checked against IGoR. In a later analysis, hypergeometric tests were used to score TCR-TCR, TCR-HLA and TCR-CMV co-occurrence, with a repertoire-size bias correction applied to TCR pairs. False discovery rates were estimated in a later analysis by permuting HLA or CMV assignments 20 times. In a later analysis, co-occurring TCRs were grouped with DBSCAN, and TCRdist sequence similarity was added when clustering was performed within HLA-allele-positive subsets. Co-occurrence clustering excluded repertoires with fewer than 30,000 or more than 120,000 public chains, plus five with anomalous nucleotide sharing. This immuneACCESS table, as held by TCRdb, lists in-frame sequences with V and J called but not all clones. Of the missing ones, under half trace to an unresolved V gene in checked studies; the others have no known cause. That table supplies the V and J calls and clone size; D and trimming were determined from the DNA. This sample's table contains 70,000 to 80,000 clones. The ten top clones hold 2.7% of the sample.

Sequenced input: PBMCs. The sequence came from a man aged 40-55 years in good health and CMV-seronegative.

In nucleotides, the sequence is TGTGCCAGCAGGGGGGAACAGGGCAAAAATTCACCCCTCCACTTT. Translated, it gives CASRGEQGKNSPLHF. The chain is made from TRBV6-5 and TRBJ1-6; TRBD1 is possibly the D segment (6 matching bases). The CDR3, cysteine through phenylalanine, is 15 amino acids long. Of all the DNA, just the CDR3 is kept, 45 bases in frame from base 1. At the junction V is shortened by 6 bases and J by 7 bases, with 16 bases in between. The germline V gene encodes CDR1 MNHEY and CDR2 SVGAGI.